This T cell receptor (beta chain) was found in a study of blood T cells in healthy people across ages. At the level of the study: For every two T cells, template switching captured about one barcoded beta molecule.

The authors ran a second PCR of roughly 7 to 11 cycles using a sample-barcoded 5' primer and a J-beta primer mix. TCRdb independently ran MiXCR on the 5' RACE reads; one entry per CDR3 protein. This sample has around 320,000 distinct CDR3 sequences, with 25% to 30% found just once. General study points: Changes seen in expanded clonotypes were possibly confounded by donor CMV status left unknown. Relative to aged donors, long-lived donors carried more naive CD4+ cells and displayed higher diversity.

V was cut by 8 bases and J by 10 bases, with 12 bases left in between. The germline gives CDR1 MNHEY, CDR2 SMNVEV (reference sequence). CDR3 length: 11 amino acids. Concerning this clonotype itself: Its antigen is currently unknown.

What was sequenced was blood. The sequence derives from a woman in her seventies in good health. This chain links TRBV27 with TRBJ2-1; D gene ambiguous. CDR3 DNA: TGTGCCAGCTGTCGTACCAGGGAGCAGTTCTTC. Protein: CASCRTREQFF.